The 22 T cell receptor beta chains presented below share a single source sample, sequenced in a study of shared clonotypes between healthy human individuals (dated by TCRdb to about 2020). The library was built by means of the immunoSEQ multiplex PCR assay. Drawn from immuneACCESS, this table holds only the in-frame rearrangements with V and J called that TCRdb kept. Clones are partly lost; checked studies trace under half to an unresolved V gene and leave the rest unexplained. The sample yields around 1.9 million clones; just over 90% were counted once. The ten biggest clones cover approximately 1.6% of the sample. For the CD8 naive samples, CD45RO-negative cells were positively selected for CCR7, yielding a CD45RA+CCR7+ population from which TemRA cells were excluded. The specimen sequenced was naive CD8+ T cells from PBMCs. Read against the paper, the sample's cell subset or site label means: CD45RA+CCR7+. The receptors were sampled from a man between 18 and 35 years old in good health. Some clones in this sample may be carry-over from other donors' samples.

V and J are TRBV4-3 and TRBJ2-5, with D tentatively TRBD2 (6 bases). V was pared by 0 bases and J by 5 bases, with 22 bases between. The CDR3 loop spans 18 amino acids. Germline V gene lookup returns CDR1 LGHNA and CDR2 YSLEER. CDR3 sequence: CASSQDHEGGGHRETQYF. CDR3 nucleotides: TGCGCCAGCAGCCAAGATCATGAGGGAGGTGGGCATCGGGAGACCCAGTACTTC.

Of note for this clone: Within the sample, other DNA sequences also encode this same CDR3. The chain recombines TRBV6-5 with TRBJ1-1, with 8 bases fitting TRBD1. CDR1 and CDR2 (germline): MNHEY, SVGAGI. Trimming removed 5 bases from V and 0 bases from J; junction bases left unmatched: 2. This CDR3 has 14 amino acids. CDR3 sequence (DNA): TGTGCCAGCAGTCCGACAGGGGTGAACACTGAAGCTTTCTTT. Translation gives CASSPTGVNTEAFF.

The chain combines TRBV19 with TRBJ2-1; 9 bases are shared with TRBD2. The CDR3 runs to 16 residues. CDR1 and CDR2 from the germline V gene are LNHDA and SQIVND (reference sequence). Trimming removed 0 bases from V and 7 bases from J; junction bases left unmatched: 7. The DNA of the CDR3 is TGTGCCAGTAGTATAGATCCATGGCGGGAGGGGAATGAGCAGTTCTTC. Its translation: CASSIDPWREGNEQFF.

The chain joins TRBV18 to TRBJ2-7; possibly TRBD1 or TRBD2 for D (6 bases each). Germline V gene data show CDR1 as KGHSH and CDR2 as LQKENI. The CDR3 contains 14 residues. The V end lost 3 bases, the J end lost 5 bases, and 14 bases lay between the germline ends. CDR3 bases: TGTGCCAGCTCACCCCGCAGGGGAGGTAACGAGCAGTACTTC. Its translation is CASSPRRGGNEQYF.

The chain carries TRBV13 and TRBJ1-5; perhaps TRBD1 as D (5 bases). This CDR3 is built from 14 residues. Germline assignment: CDR1 PRHDT and CDR2 FYEKMQ (reference sequence). With 4 bases removed from V and 0 bases from J, the gap between germline ends came to 7 bases. The CDR3 spells CASSYQGSNQPQHF. CDR3 nucleotide sequence: TGTGCCAGCAGCTATCAGGGTAGCAATCAGCCCCAGCATTTT.

The rearrangement links TRBV5-1 to TRBJ2-7; D is tentatively TRBD1 or TRBD2 (5 bases each). V was trimmed by 4 bases and J by 6 bases, leaving 20 bases between them. Germline V gives CDR1 SGHRS, CDR2 YFSETQ. The CDR3 sequence is 15 residues long. For the CDR3, the DNA is TGCGCCAGCAGCCCATCCCAATGGGGGATGGGCGAGCAGTACTTC. The encoded protein is CASSPSQWGMGEQYF.

Note on this clone: The same CDR3 arises from other DNA sequences in this sample as well. The chain carries TRBV5-1 and TRBJ1-1; D gene uncertain. From germline, CDR1 is SGHRS and CDR2 YFSETQ. The V end was cut by 2 bases, the J end by 1 base, with 6 bases between. The CDR3 length is 13 residues. Written as DNA, the CDR3 is TGCGCCAGCAGCTTAACGGCGAACACTGAAGCTTTCTTT. Translation gives CASSLTANTEAFF.

The chain carries TRBV4-1 and TRBJ1-5, with a weak D call TRBD1 (5 bases). Trimming left V 1 base short and J 4 bases short, with 11 bases between. From germline, CDR1 is MGHRA and CDR2 YSYEKL. This CDR3 is built from 15 residues. The CDR3 DNA sequence: TGCGCCAGCAGCCAAGTTGAGGGGCCTAATCAGCCCCAGCATTTT. Its protein is CASSQVEGPNQPQHF.

V and J are TRBV6-4 and TRBJ2-1, with 10 bases fitting TRBD1. V gave up 4 bases and J gave up 4 bases; unmatched junction bases: 4. Germline V gene sequence: CDR1 MRHNA, CDR2 SNTAGT. The CDR3 spans 15 residues. CDR3 nucleotides: TGTGCCAGCAGTGGGGGACAGGGGTCTTACAATGAGCAGTTCTTC. Amino acids: CASSGGQGSYNEQFF.

This chain links TRBV27 with TRBJ2-5; D might be TRBD2 (5 bases). The CDR3 runs 16 residues. Germline CDR1 reads MNHEY; CDR2 reads SMNVEV (reference sequence). The V and J ends lost 5 bases and 1 base respectively, with 17 bases between them. The CDR3 nucleotides are TGTGCCAGCAGTGTGGACTTTTTAACACCCCAAGAGACCCAGTACTTC. Protein sequence: CASSVDFLTPQETQYF.

The chain joins TRBV9 to TRBJ1-3; possibly TRBD1 for D (5 bases). V lost 2 bases, J lost 0 bases, and 12 bases lay in between. The germline V gene encodes CDR1 SGDLS and CDR2 YYNGEE. This CDR3 contains 16 residues. This CDR3 reads CASSVSGTGSGNTIYF. CDR3 in DNA: TGTGCCAGCAGCGTTTCCGGGACGGGCTCTGGAAACACCATATATTTT. The variable domain in full, completed from reference TRBV9 and TRBJ1-3, reads DSGVTQTPKHLITATGQRVTLRCSPRSGDLSVYWYQQSLDQGLQFLIQYYNGEERAKGNILERFSAQQFPDLHSELNLSSLELGDSALYFCASSVSGTGSGNTIYFGEGSWLTVV.

The chain is built from TRBV4-1 and TRBJ2-7; 9 bases are shared with TRBD2. Germline values: CDR1 MGHRA, CDR2 YSYEKL. This CDR3 spans 14 amino acids. Losses at the gene ends were 3 bases for V and 5 bases for J; bases not matched to a gene: 5. The CDR3 DNA follows: TGCGCCAGCAGCCACCCGGGACTAGCTAACGAGCAGTACTTC. Translation: CASSHPGLANEQYF.

The V gene is TRBV28, the J gene TRBJ2-1; D is uncertain. V lost 4 bases and J 0 bases, leaving 13 bases between the germline ends. The germline CDR1 and CDR2 sequences are MDHEN and SYDVKM. The CDR3 is 16 amino acids. The CDR3 DNA reads TGTGCCAGCAGTTCCTATCAGGAAAGCTCCTACAATGAGCAGTTCTTC. This encodes CASSSYQESSYNEQFF. Full variable domain (rest looked up from reference TRBV28 and TRBJ2-1): DVKVTQSSRYLVKRTGEKVFLECVQDMDHENMFWYRQDPGLGLRLIYFSYDVKMKEKGDIPEGYSVSREKKERFSLILESASTNQTSMYLCASSSYQESSYNEQFFGPGTRLTVL.

The chain employs TRBV27 and TRBJ1-1; possible D gene TRBD1, 5 bases. This CDR3 region has 14 residues. Trimming stripped 7 bases from V and 4 bases from J, with 16 bases between. Germline CDR1 and CDR2: MNHEY and SMNVEV (reference sequence). The CDR3 DNA reads TGTGCCAGCAAATTGGACACGTCGGGCACTGAAGCTTTCTTT. Residues: CASKLDTSGTEAFF.

The genes are TRBV28 and TRBJ2-2; D call uncertain. Trimming stripped 0 bases from V and 2 bases from J, with 7 bases between. Germline assignment: CDR1 MDHEN and CDR2 SYDVKM. The CDR3 loop spans 15 amino acids. CDR3 loop: CASSLWADNTGELFF. Here the CDR3 DNA reads TGTGCCAGCAGTTTATGGGCGGATAACACCGGGGAGCTGTTTTTT.

A remark on this clone: Other DNA sequences in the sample encode the same CDR3. The rearrangement links TRBV5-1 to TRBJ1-1, with TRBD1 matching over 8 bases. The CDR3 loop spans 13 amino acids. In germline, CDR1 is SGHRS, CDR2 YFSETQ. V was pared by 3 bases and J by 5 bases, with 3 bases of the junction left unmatched. In DNA form, the CDR3 reads TGCGCCAGCAGCTCAACAGGGGGTACTGAAGCTTTCTTT. This translates into CASSSTGGTEAFF.

The V and J genes are TRBV4-1 and TRBJ2-7; D gene unclear. Looked up from germline, CDR1 is MGHRA and CDR2 is YSYEKL. Trimming took off 0 bases at V and 2 bases at J, with 20 bases between the two ends. This CDR3 comprises 18 residues. CDR3 loop: CASSQDPSRLTSPYEQYF. DNA for the CDR3: TGCGCCAGCAGCCAAGACCCGAGTCGGCTAACATCCCCCTACGAGCAGTACTTC.

The chain joins TRBV13 to TRBJ2-6; possible D gene TRBD2, 7 bases. Germline CDR1 is PRHDT and CDR2 is FYEKMQ (reference sequence). The CDR3 sequence is 16 residues long. Between the trimmed V and J ends, which lost 5 bases and 0 bases, there was a span of 11 bases. The DNA of the CDR3 is TGTGCCAGCAGCACCGGGGGGCCCTCTGGGGCCAACGTCCTGACTTTC. Translation gives CASSTGGPSGANVLTF. Full variable domain (remainder filled in from reference TRBV13 and TRBJ2-6): AAGVIQSPRHLIKEKRETATLKCYPIPRHDTVYWYQQGPGQDPQFLISFYEKMQSDKGSIPDRFSAQQFSDYHSELNMSSLELGDSALYFCASSTGGPSGANVLTFGAGSRLTVL.

This chain links TRBV11-2 with TRBJ1-1; D remains ambiguous. Germline CDR1 and CDR2: SGHAT and FQNNGV. The CDR3 consists of 14 residues. Trimming took off 5 bases at V and 7 bases at J, with 17 bases between the two ends. CDR3 nucleotide sequence: TGTGCCAGCAGCCCCATTTTCGTTGGTGGTGAAGCTTTCTTT. Translating gives CASSPIFVGGEAFF.

The CDR3 loop reads CASSRRAGIMNTEAFF. The DNA for the CDR3 is TGTGCCAGCAGCCGGCGGGCGGGAATTATGAACACTGAAGCTTTCTTT. This chain links TRBV14 with TRBJ1-1; D gene unclear. The V gene lost 4 bases and the J gene lost 0 bases, with 15 bases spanning the gap. The germline gives CDR1 SGHDN, CDR2 FVKESK. The CDR3 covers 16 residues. Complete variable domain (other parts from reference TRBV14 and TRBJ1-1): EAGVTQFPSHSVIEKGQTVTLRCDPISGHDNLYWYRRVMGKEIKFLLHFVKESKQDESGMPNNRFLAERTGGTYSTLKVQPAELEDSGVYFCASSRRAGIMNTEAFFGQGTRLTVV.

The chain has TRBV27 and TRBJ2-2; D is unresolved. The ends were cut back, 2 bases at V and 1 base at J, with 11 bases in the middle. This CDR3 has 16 residues. Germline V gives CDR1 MNHEY, CDR2 SMNVEV (reference sequence). This CDR3 is CASSLGPGLNTGELFF. The CDR3 DNA reads as TGTGCCAGCAGTTTAGGGCCCGGGCTGAACACCGGGGAGCTGTTTTTT.

The V call is TRBV9, the J call TRBJ1-2; no clear D. The CDR3 loop spans 14 amino acids. V was clipped by 0 bases and J by 5 bases, with 11 bases between them. From germline, CDR1 is SGDLS and CDR2 YYNGEE. CDR3 DNA sequence: TGTGCCAGCAGCGTAGATGGAGGGAGGTATGGCTACACCTTC. This gives the protein CASSVDGGRYGYTF. The variable domain in full, with the rest retrieved from reference TRBV9 and TRBJ1-2, is DSGVTQTPKHLITATGQRVTLRCSPRSGDLSVYWYQQSLDQGLQFLIQYYNGEERAKGNILERFSAQQFPDLHSELNLSSLELGDSALYFCASSVDGGRYGYTFGSGTRLTVV.